Here is one TCR beta chain with its context. What it binds is unknown. Other nucleotide sequences from this sample produce the same CDR3. These data come from a study of shared clonotypes between healthy human individuals. Study outcomes and limitations: How much donors shared clonotypes was expected to be affected by sequencing depth.

Clones were read by immunoSEQ multiplex PCR, and TCRdb kept only the in-frame ones, dropping some. This repertoire shows 1.4 million or so clones, 97% to 99% found once; its top ten account for 0.3% to 0.45%. HIV-negative, healthy adults without recent acute infections or vaccinations were the donors. The origin of this receptor is a man aged 25 to 40 in good health. The sample consisted of naive CD4+ T cells sorted from blood. Noted subset: CD45RA+ positively selected.

The CDR3 nucleotides read TGTGCCAGCAGCTCCCGGGGGGCAGATACGCAGTATTTT. Translated: CASSSRGADTQYF. V gene TRBV9 combines with J gene TRBJ2-3, with TRBD2 matching over 7 bases. The length of the CDR3 is 13 residues. Germline V gene data show CDR1 as SGDLS and CDR2 as YYNGEE. The ends lost 4 bases at V and 4 bases at J; junction bases unmatched: 3. The variable domain in full, completed from reference TRBV9 and TRBJ2-3, reads DSGVTQTPKHLITATGQRVTLRCSPRSGDLSVYWYQQSLDQGLQFLIQYYNGEERAKGNILERFSAQQFPDLHSELNLSSLELGDSALYFCASSSRGADTQYFGPGTRLTVL.